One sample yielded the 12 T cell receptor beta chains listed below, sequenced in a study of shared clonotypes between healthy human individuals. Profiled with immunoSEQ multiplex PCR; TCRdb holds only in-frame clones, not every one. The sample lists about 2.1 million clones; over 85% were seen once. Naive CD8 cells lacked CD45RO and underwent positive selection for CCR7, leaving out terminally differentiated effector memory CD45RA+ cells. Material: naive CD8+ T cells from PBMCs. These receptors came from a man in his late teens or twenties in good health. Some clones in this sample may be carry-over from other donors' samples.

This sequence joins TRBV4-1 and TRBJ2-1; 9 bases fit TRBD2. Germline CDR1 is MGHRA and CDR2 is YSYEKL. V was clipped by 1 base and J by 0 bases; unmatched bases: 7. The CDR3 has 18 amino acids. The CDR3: CASSQVRLAASSYNEQFF. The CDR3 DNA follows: TGCGCCAGCAGCCAAGTAAGACTAGCGGCAAGCTCCTACAATGAGCAGTTCTTC.

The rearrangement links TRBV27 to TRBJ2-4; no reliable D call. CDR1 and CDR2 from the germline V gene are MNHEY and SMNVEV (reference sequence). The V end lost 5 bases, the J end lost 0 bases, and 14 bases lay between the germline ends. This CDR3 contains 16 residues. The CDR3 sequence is CASSTRGFLAKNIQYF. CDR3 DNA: TGTGCCAGCAGTACGCGAGGCTTTTTAGCCAAAAACATTCAGTACTTC.

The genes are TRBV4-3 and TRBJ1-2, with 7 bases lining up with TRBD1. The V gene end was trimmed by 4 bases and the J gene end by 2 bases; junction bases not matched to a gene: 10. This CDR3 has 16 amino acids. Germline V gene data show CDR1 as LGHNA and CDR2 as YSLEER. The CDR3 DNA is TGCGCCAGCAGCCTGAGCACAGGGGCCGGGAACTATGGCTACACCTTC. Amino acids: CASSLSTGAGNYGYTF.

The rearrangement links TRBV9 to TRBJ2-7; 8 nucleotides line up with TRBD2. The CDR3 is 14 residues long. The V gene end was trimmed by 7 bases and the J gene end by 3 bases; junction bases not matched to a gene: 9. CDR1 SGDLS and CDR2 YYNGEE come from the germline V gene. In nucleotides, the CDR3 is TGTGCCAGCTGGACTAGGACTAGCTACTACGAGCAGTACTTC. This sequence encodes CASWTRTSYYEQYF.

CDR3 DNA: TGCGCCAGCAGCCAAGATGGAGCGGGAGGGCCCTACAATGAGCAGTTCTTC. Amino acid sequence: CASSQDGAGGPYNEQFF. The gene calls are TRBV4-3 and TRBJ2-1, with TRBD2 matching 10 bases. The CDR3 has 17 residues. CDR1 is LGHNA, CDR2 YSLEER, per germline. Trimming removed 0 bases from V and 2 bases from J; junction bases left unmatched: 4.

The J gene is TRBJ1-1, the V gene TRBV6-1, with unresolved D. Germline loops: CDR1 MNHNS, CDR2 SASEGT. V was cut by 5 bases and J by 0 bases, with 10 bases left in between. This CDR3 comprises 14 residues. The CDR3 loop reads CASSSRALNTEAFF. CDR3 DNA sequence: TGTGCCAGCAGTTCCCGGGCCCTGAACACTGAAGCTTTCTTT.

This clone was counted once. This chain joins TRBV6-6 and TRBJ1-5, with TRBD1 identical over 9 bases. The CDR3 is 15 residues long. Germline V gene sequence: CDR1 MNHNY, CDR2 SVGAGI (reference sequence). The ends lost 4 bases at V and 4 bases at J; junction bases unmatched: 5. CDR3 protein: CASSSLDRGNQPQHF. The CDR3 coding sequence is TGTGCCAGCAGTTCCTTGGACAGGGGTAATCAGCCCCAGCATTTT.

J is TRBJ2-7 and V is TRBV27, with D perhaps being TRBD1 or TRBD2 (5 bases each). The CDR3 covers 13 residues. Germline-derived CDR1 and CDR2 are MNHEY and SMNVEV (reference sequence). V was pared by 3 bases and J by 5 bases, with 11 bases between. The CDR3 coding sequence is TGTGCCAGCAGTTTCCAGGGAGAGCACGAGCAGTACTTC. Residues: CASSFQGEHEQYF.

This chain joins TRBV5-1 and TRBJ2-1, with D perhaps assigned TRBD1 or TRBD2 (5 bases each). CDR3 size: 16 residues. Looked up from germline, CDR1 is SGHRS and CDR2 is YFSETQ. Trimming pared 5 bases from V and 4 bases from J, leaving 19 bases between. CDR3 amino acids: CASSISVGDPYNEQFF. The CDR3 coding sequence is TGCGCCAGCAGTATTTCCGTGGGGGATCCGTACAATGAGCAGTTCTTC.

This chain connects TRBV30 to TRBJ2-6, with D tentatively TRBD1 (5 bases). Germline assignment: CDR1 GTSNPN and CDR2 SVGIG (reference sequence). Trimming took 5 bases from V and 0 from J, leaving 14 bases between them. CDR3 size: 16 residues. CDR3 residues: CAWWQGWLSGANVLTF. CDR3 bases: TGTGCCTGGTGGCAGGGCTGGCTCTCTGGGGCCAACGTCCTGACTTTC.

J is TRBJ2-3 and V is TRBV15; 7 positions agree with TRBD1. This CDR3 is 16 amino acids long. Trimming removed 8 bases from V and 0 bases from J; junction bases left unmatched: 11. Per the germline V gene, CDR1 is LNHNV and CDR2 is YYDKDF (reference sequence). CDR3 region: CATWTPRDSSTDTQYF. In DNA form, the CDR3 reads TGTGCCACCTGGACACCCCGGGACAGTAGCACAGATACGCAGTATTTT.

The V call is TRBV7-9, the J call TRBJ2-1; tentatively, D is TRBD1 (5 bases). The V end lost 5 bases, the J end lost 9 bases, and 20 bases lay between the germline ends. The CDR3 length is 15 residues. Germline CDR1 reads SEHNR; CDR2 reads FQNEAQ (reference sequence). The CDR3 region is CASSQSRATGFEQFF. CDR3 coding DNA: TGTGCCAGCAGCCAGAGCAGGGCCACCGGATTTGAGCAGTTCTTC.